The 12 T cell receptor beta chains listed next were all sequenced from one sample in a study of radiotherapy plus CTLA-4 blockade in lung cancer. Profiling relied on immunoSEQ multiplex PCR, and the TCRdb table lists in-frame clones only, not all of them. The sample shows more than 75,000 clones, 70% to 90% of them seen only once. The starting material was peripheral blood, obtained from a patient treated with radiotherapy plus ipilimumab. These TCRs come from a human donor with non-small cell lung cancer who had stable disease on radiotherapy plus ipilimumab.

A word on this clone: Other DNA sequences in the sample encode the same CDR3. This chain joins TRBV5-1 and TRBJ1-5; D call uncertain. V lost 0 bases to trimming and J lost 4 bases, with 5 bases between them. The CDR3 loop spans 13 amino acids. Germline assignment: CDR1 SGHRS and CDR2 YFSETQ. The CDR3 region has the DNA TGCGCCAGCAGCTTGGTGGGGAATCAGCCCCAGCATTTT. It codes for CASSLVGNQPQHF.

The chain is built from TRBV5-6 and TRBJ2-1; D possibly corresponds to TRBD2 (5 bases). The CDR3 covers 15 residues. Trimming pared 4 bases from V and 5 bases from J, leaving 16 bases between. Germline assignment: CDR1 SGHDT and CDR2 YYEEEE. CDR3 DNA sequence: TGTGCCAGCAGCATAACGGTGACGGGGAACAATGAGCAGTTCTTC. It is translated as CASSITVTGNNEQFF.

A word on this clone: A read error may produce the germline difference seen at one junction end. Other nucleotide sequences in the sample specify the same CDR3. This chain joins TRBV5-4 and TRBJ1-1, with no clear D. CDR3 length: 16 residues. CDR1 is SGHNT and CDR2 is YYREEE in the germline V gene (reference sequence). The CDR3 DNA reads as TGCGCCAGCACCTCTCCCACCGCGGGCGGGCGGTCTGAAGCTTTCTTT. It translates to CASTSPTAGGRSEAFF.

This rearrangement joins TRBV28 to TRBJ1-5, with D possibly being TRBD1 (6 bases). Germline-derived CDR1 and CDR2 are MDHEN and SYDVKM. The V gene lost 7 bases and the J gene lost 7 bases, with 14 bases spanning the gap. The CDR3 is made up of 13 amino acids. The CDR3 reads CASMDRAAQPQHF. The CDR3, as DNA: TGTGCCAGCATGGACAGAGCGGCCCAGCCCCAGCATTTT.

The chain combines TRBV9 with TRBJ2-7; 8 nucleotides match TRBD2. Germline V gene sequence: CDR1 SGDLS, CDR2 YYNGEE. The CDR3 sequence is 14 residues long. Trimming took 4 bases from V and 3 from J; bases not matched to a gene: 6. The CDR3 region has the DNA TGTGCCAGCAGCCGAGGCGGGAGGATCTACGAGCAGTACTTC. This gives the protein CASSRGGRIYEQYF.

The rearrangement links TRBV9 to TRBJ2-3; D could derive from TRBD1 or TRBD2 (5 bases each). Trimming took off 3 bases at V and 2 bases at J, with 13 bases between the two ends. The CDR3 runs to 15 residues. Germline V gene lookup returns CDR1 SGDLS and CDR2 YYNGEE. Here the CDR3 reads CASSGRDGSTDTQYF. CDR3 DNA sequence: TGTGCCAGCAGCGGCCGGGACGGTTCCACAGATACGCAGTATTTT.

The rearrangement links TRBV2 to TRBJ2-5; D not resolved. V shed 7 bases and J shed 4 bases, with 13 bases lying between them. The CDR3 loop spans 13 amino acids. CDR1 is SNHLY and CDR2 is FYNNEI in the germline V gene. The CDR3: CASIGPWGETQYF. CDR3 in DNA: TGTGCCAGCATAGGCCCCTGGGGAGAGACCCAGTACTTC.

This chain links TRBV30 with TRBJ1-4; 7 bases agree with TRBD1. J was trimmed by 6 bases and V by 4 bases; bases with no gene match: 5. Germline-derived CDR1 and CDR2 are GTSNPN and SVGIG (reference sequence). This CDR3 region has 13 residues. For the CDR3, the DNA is TGTGCCTGGACGACAGGGCTTCATGAAAAACTGTTTTTT. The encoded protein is CAWTTGLHEKLFF.

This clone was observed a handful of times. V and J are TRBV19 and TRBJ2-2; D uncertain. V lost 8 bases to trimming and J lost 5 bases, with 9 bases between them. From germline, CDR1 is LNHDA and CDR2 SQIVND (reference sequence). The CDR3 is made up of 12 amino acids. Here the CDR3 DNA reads TGTGCCAGTCCGGGCCCAACCGGGGAGCTGTTTTTT. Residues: CASPGPTGELFF.

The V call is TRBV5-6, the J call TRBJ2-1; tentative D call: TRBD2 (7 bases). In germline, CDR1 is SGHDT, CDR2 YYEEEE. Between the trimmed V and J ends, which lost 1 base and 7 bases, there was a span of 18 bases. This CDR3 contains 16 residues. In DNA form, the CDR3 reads TGTGCCAGCAGCTTGACCAGGACTAGAAGGGGGAATGAGCAGTTCTTC. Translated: CASSLTRTRRGNEQFF.

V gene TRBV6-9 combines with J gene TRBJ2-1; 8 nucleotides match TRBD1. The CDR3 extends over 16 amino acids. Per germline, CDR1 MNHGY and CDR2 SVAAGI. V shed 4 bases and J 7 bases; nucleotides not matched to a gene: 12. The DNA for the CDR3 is TGTGCCAGCAGTTGGAAGACAGGGGCGCGTCGGAATGAGCAGTTCTTC. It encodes CASSWKTGARRNEQFF.

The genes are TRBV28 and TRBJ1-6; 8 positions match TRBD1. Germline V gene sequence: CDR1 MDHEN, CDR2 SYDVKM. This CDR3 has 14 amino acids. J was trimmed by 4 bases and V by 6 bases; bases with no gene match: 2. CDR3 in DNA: TGTGCCAGCAGACGACAGGGGTATAATTCACCCCTCCACTTT. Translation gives CASRRQGYNSPLHF.